The 28 T cell receptor beta chains listed next were all sequenced from one sample in a study of graft-versus-host responses after intestinal transplantation. Processed graft tissue released its intraepithelial and lamina propria lymphocytes. This table comes from immunoSEQ multiplex PCR, and its TCRdb copy is limited to in-frame clones, with some not included. The sample gives about 4,400 clones, 65% to 85% of which show up once; about 7.7% is in the top ten. The sequencing used ileum tissue, collected 17 days after transplant. The receptors shown here come from a human patient who received an intestinal transplant, so some T cells may come from the graft donor.

The chain links TRBV7-9 to TRBJ1-1, with 7 bases that match TRBD1. The V and J ends lost 4 bases and 5 bases, in that order; junction bases with no gene match: 10. This CDR3 is built from 15 residues. The germline CDR1 and CDR2 sequences are SEHNR and FQNEAQ (reference sequence). The CDR3 nucleotides are TGTGCCAGCAGCTCCCCGACAGGGCCGGGGACTGAAGCTTTCTTT. This encodes CASSSPTGPGTEAFF.

The V call is TRBV14, the J call TRBJ2-7, with TRBD2 identical over 9 bases. This CDR3 comprises 16 residues. The ends lost 1 base at V and 3 bases at J; junction bases unmatched: 7. Germline V gene sequence: CDR1 SGHDN, CDR2 FVKESK. As DNA, the CDR3 is TGTGCCAGCAGCCAAGGACGGCTAGCGGGGCGCTACGAGCAGTACGTC. As protein: CASSQGRLAGRYEQYV.

This clone was seen a handful of times. This rearrangement joins TRBV7-3 to TRBJ2-3, with TRBD2 matching 8 bases. J gave up 3 bases and V 4 bases, and 6 bases lay outside the gene matches. This CDR3 is built from 15 residues. Germline values: CDR1 SGHTA, CDR2 FQGTGA. CDR3 coding DNA: TGTGCCAGCAGCTCCCGGGGGGGCGGAACAGATACGCAGTATTTT. Protein product: CASSSRGGGTDTQYF.

In this sample, this clone is large. The V and J genes are TRBV19 and TRBJ1-2, with 9 bases matching TRBD1. Germline CDR1 and CDR2: LNHDA and SQIVND (reference sequence). V lost 5 bases, J lost 6 bases, and 7 bases stayed unmatched. The CDR3 extends over 14 amino acids. In nucleotides, the CDR3 is TGTGCCAGTAGTCTCCGGGACAGGGAGCATGGCTACACCTTC. The encoded protein is CASSLRDREHGYTF.

The rearrangement links TRBV7-9 to TRBJ2-5, with TRBD1 matching 8 bases. CDR3 size: 17 residues. V was pared by 1 base and J by 4 bases, with 11 bases of the junction left unmatched. Germline V CDR1 and CDR2: SEHNR, FQNEAQ (reference sequence). CDR3 region: CASSLDLGRGPRETQYF. The CDR3 nucleotides read TGTGCCAGCAGCTTAGATTTAGGCAGGGGGCCTAGAGAGACCCAGTACTTC. Full variable domain (remainder filled in from reference TRBV7-9 and TRBJ2-5): DTGVSQNPRHKITKRGQNVTFRCDPISEHNRLYWYRQTLGQGPEFLTYFQNEAQLEKSRLLSDRFSAERPKGSFSTLEIQRTEQGDSAMYLCASSLDLGRGPRETQYFGPGTRLLVL.

The chain uses TRBV28 and TRBJ1-5, with 12 bases that match TRBD1. V lost 6 bases and J lost 10; bases outside the gene matches: 22. The CDR3 spans 19 residues. The germline V gene encodes CDR1 MDHEN and CDR2 SYDVKM. CDR3 DNA sequence: TGTGCCAGCAGACCCCGGGAGGGGACAGGGGGCGTCCAATTTTTTCCCCAGCATTTT. It is translated as CASRPREGTGGVQFFPQHF.

The genes are TRBV6-1 and TRBJ2-3, with 10 bases lining up with TRBD1. The CDR3 length is 17 residues. Germline CDR1 reads MNHNS; CDR2 reads SASEGT. Trimming at V came to 4 bases and at J to 4 bases, leaving 11 bases not matched to a gene. Written as DNA, the CDR3 is TGTGCCAGCAGTGGATCTACCGGGACAGGGGTGCCAGATACGCAGTATTTT. Its translation: CASSGSTGTGVPDTQYF.

The sample holds a few counts of this clone. J is TRBJ2-6 and V is TRBV6-1; D ambiguous. Germline lookup yields CDR1 MNHNS and CDR2 SASEGT. The CDR3 loop spans 14 amino acids. With 3 bases removed from V and 0 bases from J, the gap between germline ends came to 3 bases. The CDR3 sequence is CASSDGSGANVLTF. As DNA, the CDR3 is TGTGCCAGCAGTGACGGCTCTGGGGCCAACGTCCTGACTTTC.

The chain combines TRBV7-9 with TRBJ2-5; TRBD2 matches 10 bases. The CDR3 sequence is 16 residues long. After removal of 2 bases from V and 4 bases from J, the junction contained 7 bases not matched to a gene. Germline CDR1 SEHNR, CDR2 FQNEAQ (reference sequence). CDR3 sequence reads: CASSLSLAGERETQYF. In DNA, the CDR3 is TGTGCCAGCAGCTTAAGCCTAGCGGGGGAAAGAGAGACCCAGTACTTC.

This clone occurred a few times. The rearrangement joins TRBV11-2 to TRBJ2-5; 7 bases map to TRBD1. V gave up 7 bases and J gave up 1 base; unmatched junction bases: 12. This CDR3 contains 16 residues. CDR1 and CDR2 (germline): SGHAT, FQNNGV. DNA of the CDR3: TGTGCCAGCACCTCACAGGGGCCAGATAGCCAAGAGACCCAGTACTTC. Translating it yields CASTSQGPDSQETQYF.

The V gene is TRBV9, the J gene TRBJ2-3; possible D gene TRBD2, 6 bases. CDR1 is SGDLS, CDR2 YYNGEE, per germline. There are 16 residues in the CDR3. Between the trimmed V and J ends, which lost 3 bases and 2 bases, there was a span of 16 bases. The CDR3 here is CASSERDSGSTDTQYF. The DNA for the CDR3 is TGTGCCAGCAGCGAGAGGGACTCCGGATCCACAGATACGCAGTATTTT.

The CDR3 region has the DNA TGTGCCAGCATCCATCGGACGAGGGAGGACACCGGGGAGCTGTTTTTT. This sequence encodes CASIHRTREDTGELFF. The rearrangement joins TRBV7-9 to TRBJ2-2; D may be TRBD2 (6 bases). CDR1 is SEHNR and CDR2 is FQNEAQ in the germline V gene (reference sequence). CDR3 length equals 16 residues. V was shortened by 7 bases and J by 3 bases, with 18 bases between the two germline ends.

This clone turned up a few times. The chain carries TRBV9 and TRBJ1-5, with 8 bases matching TRBD1. The junction had 15 bases not matched to a gene; V was cut back by 9 bases and J by 4 bases. Germline assignment: CDR1 SGDLS and CDR2 YYNGEE. This CDR3 region has 16 residues. The CDR3 bases are TGTGCCAACGTCATGATCTGGGACAGGCCTAATCAGCCCCAGCATTTT. The encoded protein is CANVMIWDRPNQPQHF.

This clone was seen once. The chain is built from TRBV20-1 and TRBJ2-5; D ambiguous. CDR1 is DFQATT, CDR2 SNEGSKA, per germline (reference sequence). This CDR3 comprises 10 residues. V gave up 6 bases and J gave up 1 base, with 3 bases separating them. The CDR3 reads CSASQETQYF. The CDR3 DNA reads TGCAGTGCCAGCCAAGAGACCCAGTACTTC.

The chain links TRBV19 to TRBJ2-7, with D possibly being TRBD2 (6 bases). The CDR3 sequence is 14 residues long. V was shortened by 6 bases and J by 0 bases, with 12 bases between the two germline ends. CDR1 and CDR2 from the germline V gene are LNHDA and SQIVND (reference sequence). The CDR3 nucleotides are TGTGCCAGTAGCGAAGGACTATCCTCCTACGAGCAGTACGTC. Amino acids: CASSEGLSSYEQYV.

This clone came up a few times. The chain couples TRBV7-9 to TRBJ1-2, with D possibly matching TRBD1 (5 bases). Between the trimmed V and J ends, which lost 7 bases and 0 bases, there was a span of 18 bases. The germline gives CDR1 SEHNR, CDR2 FQNEAQ (reference sequence). The CDR3 extends over 16 amino acids. CDR3 DNA sequence: TGTGCCAGCACCTTGGGGGGGTACTCTGCTAACTATGGCTACACCTTC. It yields the protein CASTLGGYSANYGYTF. Drawing the rest from reference TRBV7-9 and TRBJ1-2, the complete variable domain is DTGVSQNPRHKITKRGQNVTFRCDPISEHNRLYWYRQTLGQGPEFLTYFQNEAQLEKSRLLSDRFSAERPKGSFSTLEIQRTEQGDSAMYLCASTLGGYSANYGYTFGSGTRLTVV.

The V call is TRBV2, the J call TRBJ2-1; 8 nucleotides align to TRBD1. V lost 3 bases and J lost 1; bases outside the gene matches: 8. Germline-derived CDR1 and CDR2 are SNHLY and FYNNEI. The CDR3 consists of 17 residues. DNA of the CDR3: TGTGCCAGCAGTGATACTGGGGGACAGGAGTCCTACAATGAGCAGTTCTTC. Protein product: CASSDTGGQESYNEQFF.

This clone is termed medium-sized (0.01 to 0.1%). The V and J genes are TRBV21-1 and TRBJ1-2; the tabulated D call, TRBD1, remains unverified against the DNA. TRBV21-1 is classified as a pseudogene. The CDR3 is 15 residues long. CDR3 bases: TGTGCCAGCAGCTATTCCTTTCACAGGTCCTATGGCTACACCTTC. Amino acid sequence: CASSYSFHRSYGYTF.

This chain joins TRBV6-1 and TRBJ1-1; no reliable D call. V was clipped by 6 bases and J by 7 bases, with 18 bases between them. The V gene's germline CDR1 is MNHNS and CDR2 SASEGT. This CDR3 comprises 14 residues. DNA for the CDR3: TGTGCCAGCAGACTTATGTTGTTTTCGAGTGAAGCTTTCTTT. It specifies CASRLMLFSSEAFF.

The gene calls are TRBV27 and TRBJ1-4; D unresolved. Per germline, CDR1 MNHEY and CDR2 SMNVEV (reference sequence). There are 14 residues in the CDR3. V was trimmed by 3 bases and J by 10 bases, leaving 15 bases between them. CDR3 region: CASSFLPGVGKLFF. CDR3 nucleotide sequence: TGTGCCAGCAGTTTCTTACCGGGAGTAGGAAAACTGTTTTTT.

This chain connects TRBV29-1 to TRBJ2-3; TRBD2 is a possible D gene (6 bases). Trimming removed 4 bases at V and 2 bases at J, with 13 bases between. The CDR3 is 14 amino acids. Looked up from germline, CDR1 is SQVTM and CDR2 is ANQGSEA. The CDR3: CSVGRADITDTQYF. CDR3 bases: TGCAGCGTTGGGAGGGCGGATATCACAGATACGCAGTATTTT.

V is TRBV19 and J is TRBJ1-5, with D possibly being TRBD1 (5 bases). Looked up from germline, CDR1 is LNHDA and CDR2 is SQIVND (reference sequence). The CDR3 length is 15 residues. V shed 6 bases and J shed 5 bases, with 17 bases lying between them. CDR3 in DNA: TGTGCCAGTAGCCCCAGACAGCGAGGCGATCAGCCCCAGCATTTT. Translated, it gives CASSPRQRGDQPQHF.

The chain couples TRBV27 to TRBJ2-5; TRBD1 agrees at 8 bases. Germline V lookup: CDR1 MNHEY, CDR2 SMNVEV (reference sequence). This CDR3 is built from 15 residues. With V trimmed by 6 bases and J by 3 bases, 9 bases remained unmatched. The DNA of the CDR3 is TGTGCCAGCAGAATAAACCGACAGGGGAAAGAGACCCAGTACTTC. Encoded protein: CASRINRQGKETQYF.

This chain uses TRBV19 with TRBJ1-6; D is undetermined. The V and J ends lost 3 bases and 5 bases respectively, with 5 bases between them. The V gene's germline CDR1 is LNHDA and CDR2 SQIVND (reference sequence). This CDR3 contains 13 residues. The CDR3 DNA reads TGTGCCAGTAGTATTCAGAATAATTCACCCCTCCACTTT. Amino acids: CASSIQNNSPLHF. Variable domain in full (rest from reference TRBV19 and TRBJ1-6): DGGITQSPKYLFRKEGQNVTLSCEQNLNHDAMYWYRQDPGQGLRLIYYSQIVNDFQKGDIAEGYSVSREKKESFPLTVTSAQKNPTAFYLCASSIQNNSPLHFGNGTRLTVT.

The chain employs TRBV7-2 and TRBJ2-7, with D possibly TRBD1 on 6 matching bases. From germline, CDR1 is SGHTA and CDR2 FQGNSA. V dropped 1 base and J dropped 7 bases, with 14 bases sitting between them. CDR3 length: 14 amino acids. The CDR3: CASSLGGGLVEQYV. CDR3 nucleotide sequence: TGTGCCAGCAGCTTAGGTGGGGGCCTGGTTGAGCAGTACGTC.

The chain is built from TRBV4-1 and TRBJ2-2; 7 nucleotides agree with TRBD2. With 4 bases clipped from V and 0 bases from J, the junction kept 5 bases outside the gene matches. The CDR3 runs to 16 residues. CDR1 MGHRA and CDR2 YSYEKL come from the germline V gene. DNA for the CDR3: TGCGCCAGCAGCCCCAGACTAGCCCCGAACACCGGGGAGCTGTTTTTT. Translating it yields CASSPRLAPNTGELFF.

V and J are TRBV2 and TRBJ2-1; 12 bases map to TRBD2. Germline V gives CDR1 SNHLY, CDR2 FYNNEI. This CDR3 is 17 amino acids long. With V trimmed by 3 bases and J by 2 bases, 5 bases remained unmatched. The CDR3 DNA reads TGTGCCAGCAGTGACATTAGGACTAGCGGGACCTACAATGAGCAGTTCTTC. Translation: CASSDIRTSGTYNEQFF.

The rearrangement uses TRBV5-4 and TRBJ2-5; 11 bases match TRBD2. Germline V gene sequence: CDR1 SGHNT, CDR2 YYREEE (reference sequence). CDR3 length: 17 amino acids. Losses at the gene ends were 0 bases for V and 3 bases for J; bases not matched to a gene: 7. CDR3 coding DNA: TGTGCCAGCAGCTTGGTGCTAGCGGGGGGAGAGAAAGAGACCCAGTACTTC. This codes for CASSLVLAGGEKETQYF.